This TCR beta chain was sequenced during a study of cytomegalovirus exposure and HLA in healthy donors. Germline CDR1 SEHNR, CDR2 FQNEAQ (reference sequence). The trim removed 5 bases at V and 7 bases at J, leaving 12 bases unmatched. The CDR3 contains 15 residues. Researchers ran the PCR with 60 Vbeta and 13 Jbeta primers. The data were produced by immunoSEQ multiplex PCR, yet TCRdb's version contains in-frame clones alone and is incomplete. Of a few hundred thousand clones listed, about 75% are singletons. This clonotype originated in a woman aged 30 to 39 in good health and CMV-seronegative. Material: PBMCs. V usage is TRBV7-9 and J usage is TRBJ1-2; 8 nucleotides align to TRBD1. The CDR3 protein is CASSPRGTGRTGYTF. CDR3 bases: TGTGCCAGCAGCCCGCGTGGGACAGGACGAACTGGCTACACCTTC.